The subject of this entry is one TCR beta chain. The antigen is unknown. Trimming shortened V by 7 bases and J by 2 bases, and 12 bases separated the two germline ends. The CDR3 sequence is 14 residues long. Germline loops: CDR1 LNHDA, CDR2 SQIVND (reference sequence). This entry belongs to a study of Ad26.COV2.S vaccination and SARS-CoV-2 variants. Whole-study findings and limits: Substantial breadth was reportedly displayed by spike-specific CD8+ and CD4+ T cell responses after vaccination.

Sequenced by immunoSEQ multiplex PCR; TCRdb stores in-frame clones only, minus some. The sample comprises about 180,000 clones, approximately 90% of which are singletons, and less than 6% rests with the top ten. The chain employs TRBV19 and TRBJ1-3; tentative D call: TRBD1 (6 bases). The sequencing here drew on peripheral blood, taken after recovery from COVID-19. This TCR was sampled from a human donor who had recovered from COVID-19. This CDR3 reads CASTSTGAGNTIYF. CDR3 nucleotide sequence: TGTGCCAGTACCTCGACAGGAGCTGGAAACACCATATATTTT.